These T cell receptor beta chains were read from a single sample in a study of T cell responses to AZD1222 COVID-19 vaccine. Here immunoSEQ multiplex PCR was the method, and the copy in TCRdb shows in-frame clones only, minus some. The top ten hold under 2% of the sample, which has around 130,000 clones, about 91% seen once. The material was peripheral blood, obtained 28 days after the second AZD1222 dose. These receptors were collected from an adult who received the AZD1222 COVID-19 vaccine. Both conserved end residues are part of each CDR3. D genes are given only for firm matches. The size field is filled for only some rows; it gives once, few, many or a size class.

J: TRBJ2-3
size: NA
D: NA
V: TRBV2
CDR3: CASSERGTMNTDTQYF
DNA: TGTGCCAGCAGCGAGAGGGGGACAATGAACACAGATACGCAGTATTTT

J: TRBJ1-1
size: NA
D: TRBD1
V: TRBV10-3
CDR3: CAIGGGTGGTEAFF
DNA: TGTGCCATCGGTGGGGGGACAGGGGGCACTGAAGCTTTCTTT

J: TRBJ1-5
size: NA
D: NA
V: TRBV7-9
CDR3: CASSLEPTQPQHF
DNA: TGTGCCAGCAGCTTAGAACCCACTCAGCCCCAGCATTTT

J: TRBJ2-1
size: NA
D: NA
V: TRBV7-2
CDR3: CASIQMTTYNEQFF
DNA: TGTGCCAGCATCCAAATGACTACCTACAATGAGCAGTTCTTC

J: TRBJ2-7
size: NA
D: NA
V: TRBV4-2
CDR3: CASSQEQTELRYEQYF
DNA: TGTGCCAGCAGCCAAGAGCAGACGGAATTACGCTACGAGCAGTACTTC

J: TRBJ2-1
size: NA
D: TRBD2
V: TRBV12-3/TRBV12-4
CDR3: CASRPGLAEQFF
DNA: TGTGCCAGCAGACCGGGACTAGCGGAGCAGTTCTTC

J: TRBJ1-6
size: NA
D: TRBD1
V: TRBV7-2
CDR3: CASSSDRGYSPLHF
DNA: TGTGCCAGCAGCTCGGACAGGGGTTATTCACCCCTCCACTTT

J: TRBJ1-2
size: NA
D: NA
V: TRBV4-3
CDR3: CASSQDMAGWGYTF
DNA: TGCGCCAGCAGCCAAGATATGGCAGGGTGGGGCTACACCTTC

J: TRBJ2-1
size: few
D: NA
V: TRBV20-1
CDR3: CSASDSGVRNEQFF
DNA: TGCAGTGCTAGTGACTCGGGGGTGCGCAATGAGCAGTTCTTC

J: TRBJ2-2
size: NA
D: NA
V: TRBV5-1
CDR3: CATRTTLNTGELFF
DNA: TGCGCCACCCGGACAACACTGAACACCGGGGAGCTGTTTTTT

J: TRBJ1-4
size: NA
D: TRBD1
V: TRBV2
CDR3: CASRDGTARGNEKLFF
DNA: TGTGCCAGCAGGGACGGGACAGCCAGGGGGAATGAAAAACTGTTTTTT

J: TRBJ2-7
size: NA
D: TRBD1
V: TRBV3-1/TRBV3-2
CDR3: CASSRSGTGGREQYF
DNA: TGTGCCAGCAGCCGATCCGGAACAGGGGGCCGCGAGCAGTACTTC

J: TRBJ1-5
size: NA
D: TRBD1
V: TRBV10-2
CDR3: CASAPGQGNQPQHF
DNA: TGCGCCAGCGCTCCGGGACAGGGCAATCAGCCCCAGCATTTT

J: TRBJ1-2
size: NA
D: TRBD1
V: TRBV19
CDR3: CASSRTGAINYGYTF
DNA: TGTGCCAGTAGTCGGACAGGGGCGATTAACTATGGCTACACCTTC

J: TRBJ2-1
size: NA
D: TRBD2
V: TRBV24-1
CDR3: CATSDFRTSGANEQFF
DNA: TGTGCCACCAGTGATTTCCGGACTAGCGGTGCCAATGAGCAGTTCTTC

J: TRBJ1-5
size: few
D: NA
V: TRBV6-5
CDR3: CASKSRHYSNQPQHF
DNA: TGTGCCAGCAAGTCCCGACACTATAGCAATCAGCCCCAGCATTTT

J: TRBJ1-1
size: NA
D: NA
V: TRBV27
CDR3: CASSLEGTRSGNTEAFF
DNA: TGTGCCAGCAGTTTAGAAGGGACCCGCTCTGGGAACACTGAAGCTTTCTTT

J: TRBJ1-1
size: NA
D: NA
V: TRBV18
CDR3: CASSPPSAGLNTEAFF
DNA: TGTGCCAGCTCACCACCGTCGGCGGGCCTGAACACTGAAGCTTTCTTT

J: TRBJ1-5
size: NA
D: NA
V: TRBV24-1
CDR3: CATSVAGLQPQHF
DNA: TGTGCCACCAGTGTGGCGGGGCTTCAGCCCCAGCATTTT

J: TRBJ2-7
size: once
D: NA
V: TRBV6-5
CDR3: CASSRRDKFYEQYF
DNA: TGTGCCAGCAGTCGGCGGGACAAATTCTACGAGCAGTACTTC

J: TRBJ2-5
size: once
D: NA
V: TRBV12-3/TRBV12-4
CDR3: CASSFLASETQYF
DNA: TGTGCCAGCAGTTTTCTAGCCTCGGAGACCCAGTACTTC

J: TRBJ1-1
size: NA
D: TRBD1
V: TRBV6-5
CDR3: CASSYHGQGGTEAFF
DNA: TGTGCCAGCAGTTACCATGGACAGGGAGGGACTGAAGCTTTCTTT

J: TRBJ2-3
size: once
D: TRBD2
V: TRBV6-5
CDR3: CASKASGGTDTQYF
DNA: TGTGCCAGCAAGGCTAGCGGGGGTACAGATACGCAGTATTTT

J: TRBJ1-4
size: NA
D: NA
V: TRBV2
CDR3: CASSIGAEKLFF
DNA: TGTGCCAGCAGTATAGGTGCTGAAAAACTGTTTTTT

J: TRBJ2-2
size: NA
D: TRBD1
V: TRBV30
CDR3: CACPGGTGELFF
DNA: TGTGCCTGCCCAGGGGGCACCGGGGAGCTGTTTTTT

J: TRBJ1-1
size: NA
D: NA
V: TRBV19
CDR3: CASILSGTTTDTEAFF
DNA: TGTGCCAGTATCCTCTCCGGGACTACTACGGACACTGAAGCTTTCTTT

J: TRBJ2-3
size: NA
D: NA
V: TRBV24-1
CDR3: CATSDPSGHTQYF
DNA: TGTGCCACCAGTGACCCGAGCGGGCATACGCAGTATTTT

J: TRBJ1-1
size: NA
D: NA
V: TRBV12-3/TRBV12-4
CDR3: CASSLRGAVEAFF
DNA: TGTGCCAGCAGTTTACGGGGGGCAGTTGAAGCTTTCTTT

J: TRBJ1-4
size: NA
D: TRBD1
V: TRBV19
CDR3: CASGGTGGEKLFF
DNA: TGTGCCAGCGGCGGGACAGGGGGCGAAAAACTGTTTTTT

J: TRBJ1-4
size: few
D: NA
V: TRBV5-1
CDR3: CASSSTGRNEKLFF
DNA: TGCGCCAGCAGCTCGACAGGCAGGAATGAAAAACTGTTTTTT

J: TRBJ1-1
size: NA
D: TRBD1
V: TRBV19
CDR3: CASSPQGGWNTEAFF
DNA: TGTGCCAGTAGTCCCCAGGGGGGCTGGAACACTGAAGCTTTCTTT

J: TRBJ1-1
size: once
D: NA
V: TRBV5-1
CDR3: CASSSMTGNTEAFF
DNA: TGCGCCAGCAGCTCGATGACAGGGAACACTGAAGCTTTCTTT

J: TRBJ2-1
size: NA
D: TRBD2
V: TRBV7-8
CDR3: CASSLAWAGGWNEQFF
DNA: TGTGCCAGCAGCTTAGCGTGGGCGGGAGGGTGGAATGAGCAGTTCTTC

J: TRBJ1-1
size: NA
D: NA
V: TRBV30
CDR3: CAWSVGANTEAFF
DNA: TGTGCCTGGAGTGTGGGAGCGAACACTGAAGCTTTCTTT

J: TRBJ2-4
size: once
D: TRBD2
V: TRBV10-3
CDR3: CAISEQSSGRAGGTKNIQYF
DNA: TGTGCCATCAGTGAGCAGTCTAGCGGGAGGGCCGGGGGAACCAAAAACATTCAGTACTTC

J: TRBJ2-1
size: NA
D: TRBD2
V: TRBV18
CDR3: CASSPPGLAGDEQFF
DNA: TGTGCCAGCTCACCACCGGGACTAGCGGGAGATGAGCAGTTCTTC

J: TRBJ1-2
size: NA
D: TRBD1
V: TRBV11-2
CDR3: CASSLEDRSYGYTF
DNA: TGTGCCAGCAGCTTAGAGGACAGGTCCTATGGCTACACCTTC

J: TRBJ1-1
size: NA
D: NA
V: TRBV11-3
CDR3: CASSLPTLTEAFF
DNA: TGTGCCAGCAGCTTACCGACCCTCACTGAAGCTTTCTTT

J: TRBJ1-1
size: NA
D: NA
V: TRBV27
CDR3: CASIPQGTAYGTEAFF
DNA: TGTGCCAGCATACCCCAGGGGACCGCCTATGGGACTGAAGCTTTCTTT

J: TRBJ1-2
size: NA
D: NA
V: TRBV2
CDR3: CASSRRRDYGYTF
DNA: TGTGCCAGCTCTAGACGTCGGGACTATGGCTACACCTTC

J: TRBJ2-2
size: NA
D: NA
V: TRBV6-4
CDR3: CASSDGRQPNTGELFF
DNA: TGTGCCAGCAGTGATGGTCGGCAGCCAAACACCGGGGAGCTGTTTTTT

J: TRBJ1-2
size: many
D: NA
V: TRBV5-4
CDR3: CASSHRDTNYGYTF
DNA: TGTGCCAGCAGCCACCGGGACACCAACTATGGCTACACCTTC

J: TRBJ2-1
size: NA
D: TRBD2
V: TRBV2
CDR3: CASSALAGAYNEQFF
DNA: TGTGCCAGCAGCGCCCTAGCGGGGGCCTACAATGAGCAGTTCTTC

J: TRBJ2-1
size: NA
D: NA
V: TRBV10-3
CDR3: CAISGPMGYNEQFF
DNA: TGTGCCATCAGTGGTCCTATGGGCTACAATGAGCAGTTCTTC

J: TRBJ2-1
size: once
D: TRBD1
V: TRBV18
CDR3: CASSPAGTGLNNEQFF
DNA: TGTGCCAGCTCACCCGCGGGGACAGGGCTTAACAATGAGCAGTTCTTC

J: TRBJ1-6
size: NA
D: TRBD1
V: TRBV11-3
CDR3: CASSLDQVGTGNSPLHF
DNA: TGTGCCAGCAGCTTAGATCAAGTTGGGACAGGGAACTCACCCCTCCACTTT

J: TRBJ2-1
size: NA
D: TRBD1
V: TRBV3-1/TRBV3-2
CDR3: CASRVTGEESEQFF
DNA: TGTGCCAGCAGAGTGACAGGGGAGGAGAGTGAGCAGTTCTTC

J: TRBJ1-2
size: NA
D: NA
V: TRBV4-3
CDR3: CASSQDWGNYGYTF
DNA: TGCGCCAGCAGCCAAGATTGGGGTAACTATGGCTACACCTTC

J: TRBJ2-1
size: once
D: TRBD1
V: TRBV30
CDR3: CAWSTGGEQFF
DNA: TGTGCCTGGAGTACAGGGGGTGAGCAGTTCTTC

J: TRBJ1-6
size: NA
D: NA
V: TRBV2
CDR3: CASSGPGPSSYNSPLHF
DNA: TGTGCCAGCAGTGGACCAGGGCCGAGCTCCTATAATTCACCCCTCCACTTT

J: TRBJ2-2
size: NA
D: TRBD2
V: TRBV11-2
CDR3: CASSPPSSGGRGELFF
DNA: TGTGCCAGCAGCCCCCCCTCTAGCGGGGGGCGGGGGGAGCTGTTTTTT

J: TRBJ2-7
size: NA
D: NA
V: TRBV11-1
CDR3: CASSLNRQVLSYEQYF
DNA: TGTGCCAGCAGCTTAAACCGACAGGTCCTCTCCTACGAGCAGTACTTC

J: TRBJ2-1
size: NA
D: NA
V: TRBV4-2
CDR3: CASSPTGRTNEQFF
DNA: TGTGCCAGCAGCCCCACCGGGCGGACCAATGAGCAGTTCTTC

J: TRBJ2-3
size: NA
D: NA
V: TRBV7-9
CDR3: CASRRDSVAQYF
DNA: TGTGCCAGCAGGAGGGACTCCGTTGCGCAGTATTTT

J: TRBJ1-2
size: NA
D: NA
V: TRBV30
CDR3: CAWTGSWDYGYTF
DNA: TGTGCCTGGACGGGCTCTTGGGACTATGGCTACACCTTC